This T cell receptor beta chain was found in a study of chemoradiotherapy in HPV16-positive cancers. Regarding this clone: Its antigen is unknown.

Study observations and caveats: In HPV16-positive patients, HPV-responsive T-cell expansion tracked better recurrence-free survival. During treatment, candidate HPV-specific clones and E7-related motifs expanded in tumor.

This CDR3 region has 11 residues. Per germline, CDR1 GTSNPN and CDR2 SVGIG (reference sequence). V was trimmed by 5 bases and J by 11 bases, leaving 15 bases between them. Measured with immunoSEQ multiplex PCR; TCRdb has only the in-frame clones, and not every one. The repertoire holds around 33,000 clones, approximately 88% seen once, with roughly 4.4% in the top ten. Sample: blood, taken from a patient who underwent chemoradiotherapy. The rearrangement uses TRBV30 and TRBJ1-1, with a possible D match to TRBD1 (6 bases). The receptor's source is a human donor with HPV-associated anogenital cancer. This CDR3 is CAWGQNREAFF. CDR3 coding DNA: TGTGCCTGGGGCCAGAACAGGGAGGCTTTCTTT.